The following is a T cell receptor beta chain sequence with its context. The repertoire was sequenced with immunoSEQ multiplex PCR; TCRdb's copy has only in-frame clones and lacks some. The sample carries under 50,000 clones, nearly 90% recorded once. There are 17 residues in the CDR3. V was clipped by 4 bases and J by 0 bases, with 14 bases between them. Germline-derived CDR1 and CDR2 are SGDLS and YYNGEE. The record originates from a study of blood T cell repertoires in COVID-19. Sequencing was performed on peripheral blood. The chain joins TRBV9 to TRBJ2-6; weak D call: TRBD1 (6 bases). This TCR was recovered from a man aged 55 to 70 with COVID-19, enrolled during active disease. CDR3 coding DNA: TGTGCCAGCAGCACAGGGTTATTATCCTCTGGGGCCAACGTCCTGACTTTC. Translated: CASSTGLLSSGANVLTF.